This T cell receptor (beta chain) emerged from a study of cytomegalovirus exposure and HLA in healthy donors. Broader study findings: Roughly 170 TCR beta chains were listed as cytomegalovirus-associated. Across donors, sequencing depth was assumed by presence/absence analyses to be roughly uniform. A previous analysis found most TCR beta V segments productive roughly 90% or roughly 30% of the time.

On this clone itself: Antigen: not known.

This PCR relied on a set of 60 Vbeta primers and 13 Jbeta primers. Produced via immunoSEQ multiplex PCR; TCRdb's table is partial and in-frame only. In total, the table holds some 80,000 clones. The clonotype originates from a woman under 40 in good health and CMV-seronegative. Sequencing was done on a sample of PBMCs.

The CDR3 sequence: CASSPTGSYEQYF. As DNA, the CDR3 is TGTGCCAGCAGCCCTACCGGGAGCTACGAGCAGTACTTC. The chain carries TRBV4-2 and TRBJ2-7, with D possibly being TRBD2 (6 bases). The germline V and J ends were trimmed by 4 bases and 3 bases, with 10 bases remaining between them. The CDR3 sequence is 13 residues long. Per the germline V gene, CDR1 is LGHNA and CDR2 is YNFKEQ.